The entry below describes one TCR beta chain. Its antigen is not identified. Libraries used about 18,000 to 1,100,000 sorted naive CD8 T cells and 10%, 30% or 50% RNA input. Bulk libraries came from a prior protocol with listed TCR primers. TCRdb analysed the PCR reads with MiXCR anew, one entry per CDR3 protein. The profile shows under 600,000 distinct CDR3 sequences, around 25% of them singletons. This entry belongs to a study of molecular identifiers for immune sequencing clone quantification. General study points: Under 1% of molecules in naive cells, but over 97% of effector molecules, belonged to clones above 20 RNA copies.

The CDR3 loop spans 15 amino acids. Unmatched junction bases numbered 7, after V lost 4 bases and J lost 4 bases. CDR1 is MDHEN and CDR2 is SYDVKM in the germline V gene. The rearrangement uses TRBV28 and TRBJ2-5; 9 nucleotides match TRBD2. Sequencing was carried out using naive CD8+ T cells from blood, with Jurkat cell RNA spiked in. The subset is: FACS-sorted CD8+CD4-CCR7+CD45RA+ naive T cells. This sequence originates from a human donor in good health. Some libraries in this study had Jurkat cell RNA spiked in. The CDR3 protein is CASSWLAGEGETQYF. The CDR3 DNA is TGTGCCAGCAGTTGGTTAGCGGGAGAGGGAGAGACCCAGTACTTC.